This T cell receptor beta chain was identified during a study of cytomegalovirus exposure and HLA in healthy donors. Overall study findings and caveats: In a later analysis, HLA-associated beta chains showed higher expansion and lower generation probabilities than comparable chains. Compared with the roughly 670-donor mean, an Asian-associated ancestry cluster reportedly had fewer N-insertions, according to a later analysis. Analyzed later, most CMV-associated TCR beta chains appeared HLA-restricted.

Germline CDR1 SGHVS, CDR2 FQNEAQ. This CDR3 has 15 amino acids. Germline trimming cut 2 bases from V and 7 bases from J; bases unmatched to any gene: 7. The PCR had 60 Vbeta and 13 Jbeta primers. Per the authors' pipeline: Unique TCR beta chains totaled some 81 million in a later count, with approximately 10 million of them shared. Assay used: immunoSEQ multiplex PCR; TCRdb lists only in-frame clones, some missing. For V, J and clone size, that table is used; D and trimming come from the DNA. The repertoire consists of roughly 190,000 clones, with roughly 80% occurring once and the leading ten covering about 1.5%. As to this clone: The antigen is undetermined.

Sequences were obtained from PBMCs. This sequence joins TRBV7-8 and TRBJ1-4, with 7 bases identical to TRBD1. This TCR came from a woman younger than 30 in good health and CMV-seronegative. Written as DNA, the CDR3 is TGTGCCAGCAGCTTAATCCAGGGGGATGGTGAAAAACTGTTTTTT. It specifies CASSLIQGDGEKLFF.